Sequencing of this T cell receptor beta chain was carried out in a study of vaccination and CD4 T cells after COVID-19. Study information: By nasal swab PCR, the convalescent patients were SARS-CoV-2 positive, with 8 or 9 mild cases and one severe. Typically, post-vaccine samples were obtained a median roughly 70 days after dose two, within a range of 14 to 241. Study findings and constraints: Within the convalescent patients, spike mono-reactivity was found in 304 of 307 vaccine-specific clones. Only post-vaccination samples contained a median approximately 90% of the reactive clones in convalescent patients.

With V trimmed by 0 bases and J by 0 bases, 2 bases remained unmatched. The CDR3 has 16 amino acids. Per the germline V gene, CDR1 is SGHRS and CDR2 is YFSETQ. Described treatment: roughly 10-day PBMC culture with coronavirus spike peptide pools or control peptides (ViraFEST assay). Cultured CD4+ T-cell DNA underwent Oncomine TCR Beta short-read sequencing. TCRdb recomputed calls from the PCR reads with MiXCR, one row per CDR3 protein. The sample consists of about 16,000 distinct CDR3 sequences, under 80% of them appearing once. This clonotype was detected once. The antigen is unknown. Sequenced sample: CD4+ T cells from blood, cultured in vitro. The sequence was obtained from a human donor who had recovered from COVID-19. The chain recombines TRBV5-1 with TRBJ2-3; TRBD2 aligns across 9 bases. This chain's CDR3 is CASSLAAGGSTDTQYF. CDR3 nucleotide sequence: TGCGCCAGCAGCTTGGCAGCGGGAGGTAGCACAGATACGCAGTATTTT.